This T cell receptor beta chain was sequenced during a study of vaccination and CD4 T cells after COVID-19. Looking at the study overall: Overlapping spike peptides served as the stimulus for the cells. These peptides came from SARS-CoV-2 and from the common cold coronaviruses HCoV-NL63, HCoV-OC43 and HCoV-229E.

The treatment is: roughly nine-day PBMC culture with coronavirus spike peptide pools or control peptides (ViraFEST assay). First, ViraFEST expanded antigen-specific T cells with peptide pools, and next it sequenced the TCRs. Positive PCR tests were logged from March through December 2020, ahead of US Alpha, Beta and Delta variants. Study-wide findings and caveats: Within the convalescent patients, a median approximately 86% of the SARS-CoV-2-reactive clones were ones that appeared only post-vaccination.

Per germline, CDR1 KGHDR and CDR2 SFDVKD. The CDR3 has 15 residues. Trimming took 3 bases from V and 6 from J; bases not matched to a gene: 6. With the Oncomine TCR Beta short-read assay, DNA from cultured CD4+ T cells was sequenced. Each CDR3 protein gets one entry after TCRdb re-called the PCR reads with MiXCR. This sample yields some 16,000 distinct CDR3 sequences, of which about 50% are seen a single time; roughly 12% belongs to the top ten. Note on this clonotype: Its antigen remains unidentified.

This TCR was recovered from a human donor who had recovered from COVID-19. The sample was CD4+ T cells from blood, cultured in vitro. J is TRBJ2-1 and V is TRBV24-1; 8 nucleotides align to TRBD2. The CDR3 sequence is CATSDGLAVGNEQFF. The DNA of the CDR3 is TGTGCCACCAGTGATGGACTAGCCGTGGGCAATGAGCAGTTCTTC.